These 27 T cell receptor beta chains originate from one sample sequenced in a study of tumor and adjacent non-tumor tissue in lung cancer. The template was RNA from unsorted bulk tissue. More than 3 cm separated this lung sample from the edge of the tumor. A modified ARM-PCR protocol with three rounds of nested PCR amplified TCRbeta. TCRdb processed the multiplex PCR reads anew with MiXCR; each CDR3 protein has one entry. The sample lists about 100,000 distinct CDR3 sequences; 50% to 70% were seen once. Input material: distant non-tumor lung tissue. These receptors were taken from a young man with non-small cell lung cancer.

Regarding this clonotype: It may be a read error: a sequence one base away is much more abundant. This sequence joins TRBV6-5 and TRBJ2-3; possibly TRBD2 for D (6 bases). Germline CDR1 MNHEY, CDR2 SVGAGI. The CDR3 totals 14 residues. The CDR3 DNA follows: TGTGCCATCAGTGCTGGAGGGGAGACAGATACGCAGTATTTT. This encodes CAISAGGETDTQYF.

This clonotype was observed a handful of times. A clone one base away is much larger, so this may be a read error. The chain recombines TRBV6-5 with TRBJ1-1; 8 bases fit TRBD1. Germline lookup yields CDR1 MNHEY and CDR2 SVGAGI. This CDR3 is 17 amino acids long. DNA of the CDR3: TGTGCCAACAGTTACTCCGGACAGGGAGGAAGAAAAACTGAAGCTTTCTTT. It is translated as CANSYSGQGGRKTEAFF.

With respect to this clonotype: A much larger clone differs by one base, so this may be a read error. The chain is built from TRBV12-3 or TRBV12-4 and TRBJ2-2; either TRBD1 or TRBD2 may fit D (5 bases each). This CDR3 comprises 16 residues. V dropped 2 bases and J dropped 4 bases, with 14 bases sitting between them. CDR3 in DNA: TGTGCCAGCAGTTTACAAATAGGGGCGGGCACCGGGGAGCTGTTTTTT. As protein: CASSLQIGAGTGELFF.

This clonotype was seen a handful of times. At one end, the junction sequence differs from germline, possibly due to a read error. J is TRBJ1-3 and V is TRBV4-1; 9 bases agree with TRBD1. The V gene's germline CDR1 is MGHRA and CDR2 YSYEKL. The CDR3 is 15 amino acids. CDR3 sequence (DNA): TGCGCCAGCAGCCAGGGACAGGGCTTTGGAGACACCATATATTTT. It specifies CASSQGQGFGDTIYF.

This clonotype appeared once. The junction differs from germline at one of its ends, possibly a read error. The chain carries TRBV29-1 and TRBJ2-1; TRBD2 matches 7 bases. The CDR3 runs 13 residues. Germline CDR1 is SQVTM and CDR2 is ANQGSEA. The CDR3, as DNA: TGCAGCGTTGAAGGGACTAGTTTAAATGAGCGGTTATTC. Amino acid sequence: CSVEGTSLNERLF.

The DNA of the CDR3 is TGCAGTGCTCTCTTTCCATCCTCCGATCAGTACTTC. This gives the protein CSALFPSSDQYF. The chain recombines TRBV20-1 with TRBJ2-7; no firm D call. Deletions cut 5 bases from V and 10 bases from J, with 18 bases between. In germline, CDR1 is DFQATT, CDR2 SNEGSKA (reference sequence). CDR3 length: 12 residues.

A word on this clonotype: A junction end diverges from the germline sequence, so it may reflect a read error. The chain carries TRBV20-1 and TRBJ1-4; 8 bases align to TRBD1. Germline CDR1 DFQATT, CDR2 SNEGSKA (reference sequence). CDR3 length: 14 amino acids. The CDR3 region has the DNA TGCAATGCTAGAGAGGGCAGGGGGCTTGAAAAACTGTTTTTT. This gives the protein CNAREGRGLEKLFF.

Remarks on this clonotype: An end of the junction does not agree with germline; a read error may underlie this. The rearrangement links TRBV6-2 or TRBV6-3 to TRBJ1-6, with 7 bases fitting TRBD1. CDR3 length equals 14 residues. CDR1 and CDR2 (germline): MNHEY, SVGEGT. The CDR3 DNA reads TGTACCAGCAGGCTGGGACAGTTAAATTCACCCCTCTACTTT. Translating it yields CTSRLGQLNSPLYF.

This clonotype has only one observation. The junction shows a germline mismatch at one end, possibly a read error. The V and J genes are TRBV12-3 or TRBV12-4 and TRBJ2-1; either TRBD1 or TRBD2 may fit D (5 bases each). This CDR3 region has 12 residues. The CDR3: CDSSFGVGEQFF. In nucleotides, the CDR3 is TGCGACAGCAGTTTCGGGGTAGGGGAGCAGTTCTTC.

Concerning this clonotype: One end of the junction fails to match germline, which may point to a read error. The chain links TRBV11-3 to TRBJ2-1; D is unclear. Germline-derived CDR1 and CDR2 are SGHNT and YENEEA. The CDR3 has 13 residues. CDR3 nucleotides: TGTGCCAGCAGCCCTACTCCTGTCAATGATCAGTTCTTC. Amino acid sequence: CASSPTPVNDQFF. Full variable domain (rest looked up from reference TRBV11-3 and TRBJ2-1): EAGVVQSPRYKIIEKKQPVAFWCNPISGHNTLYWYLQNLGQGPELLIRYENEEAVDDSQLPKDRFSAERLKGVDSTLKIQPAELGDSAVYLCASSPTPVNDQFFGPGTRLTVL.

This clonotype was seen ten or more times. The rearrangement links TRBV12-3 or TRBV12-4 to TRBJ1-5; the D is unclear. The CDR3 extends over 14 amino acids. The V gene lost 6 bases and the J gene lost 1 base, with 10 bases spanning the gap. The CDR3 nucleotides are TGTGCCAGCAGGGGCACAACGAGCAATCAGCCCCAGCATTTT. Translating gives CASRGTTSNQPQHF.

To note about this clonotype: A much bigger clone sits one base away, suggesting this may be a read error. V is TRBV10-3 and J is TRBJ1-1; TRBD1 is a possible D gene (6 bases). The V gene's germline CDR1 is ENHRY and CDR2 SYGVKD. The length of the CDR3 is 14 residues. CDR3: CAIKRSGEGTGAFF. The CDR3 DNA is TGTGCCATCAAAAGGTCAGGGGAGGGCACTGGAGCTTTCTTT.

This clonotype was seen only a few times. This may arise from a read error, as a much more abundant clone is one base away. This chain uses TRBV29-1 with TRBJ2-3, with D unresolved. The V gene's germline CDR1 is SQVTM and CDR2 ANQGSEA. The CDR3 sequence is 14 residues long. The CDR3 sequence is CSVENPLVTDMQYF. DNA for the CDR3: TGCAGCGTTGAAAACCCTTTAGTCACAGATATGCAGTATTTT.

This clonotype was observed a few times. An end of the junction differs from the germline gene, which may be a read error. This sequence joins TRBV29-1 and TRBJ2-2; a weak D match, TRBD2 (5 bases). There are 14 residues in the CDR3. Germline V gene lookup returns CDR1 SQVTM and CDR2 ANQGSEA. The CDR3 DNA is TGCAGCGCAGCCCTGTCCGCGAACACCGGGAAGCTGTTCTTT. It yields the protein CSAALSANTGKLFF.

The chain uses TRBV6-5 and TRBJ1-2, with D possibly being TRBD1 (5 bases). The V gene lost 4 bases and the J gene lost 4 bases, with 16 bases spanning the gap. CDR1 and CDR2 from the germline V gene are MNHEY and SVGAGI. The CDR3 has 15 amino acids. This chain's CDR3 is CASSCSGGGSYGYTF. The CDR3 DNA reads as TGTGCCAGCAGTTGCTCGGGCGGGGGAAGCTATGGCTACACCTTC.

The sample holds one count of this clonotype. Here the CDR3 omits its conserved ending phenylalanine or tryptophan, so a read error is the likely source. The chain links TRBV11-2 to TRBJ2-3; no clear D gene. V was cut by 9 bases and J by 4 bases, with 14 bases left in between. The CDR3 extends over 13 amino acids. Germline V gives CDR1 SGHAT, CDR2 FQNNGV. CDR3 DNA sequence: TGTGCCAGGAGCCTCCTCGGGTCAGATACGCAGTATTTA. This encodes CARSLLGSDTQYL.

Concerning this clonotype itself: Because it lacks the conserved phenylalanine or tryptophan at the end, this CDR3 is likely a read error. Because the CDR3's place on the DNA is in doubt, the DNA is left out and the CDR3 is given as listed by TCRdb. The rearrangement joins TRBV6-1 to TRBJ2-2. Looked up from germline, CDR1 is MNHNS and CDR2 is SASEGT. The length of the CDR3 is 14 amino acids, counting both ends. CDR3 amino acids: CASSEGVETGELLL.

Remarks on this clonotype: One end of the junction varies from germline; a read error may be responsible. V is TRBV6-2 or TRBV6-3 and J is TRBJ2-6; possibly TRBD1 for D (5 bases). The CDR3 loop spans 14 amino acids. Germline V lookup: CDR1 MNHEY, CDR2 SVGEGT. CDR3 sequence: CASSYNSGANALTF. The CDR3 bases are TGTGCTAGCAGTTACAACTCTGGGGCCAACGCCCTGACTTTC.

There are many counts of this clonotype. The gene calls are TRBV5-6 and TRBJ1-2; the match to TRBD1 covers 7 bases. Germline lookup yields CDR1 SGHDT and CDR2 YYEEEE. V shed 3 bases and J 4 bases; nucleotides not matched to a gene: 6. This CDR3 has 14 amino acids. This chain's CDR3 is CASSYGQEGYGYTF. The CDR3 nucleotides read TGTGCCAGCAGCTACGGACAGGAGGGCTATGGCTACACCTTC. The whole variable domain, remainder taken from reference TRBV5-6 and TRBJ1-2, is DAGVTQSPTHLIKTRGQQVTLRCSPKSGHDTVSWYQQALGQGPQFIFQYYEEEERQRGNFPDRFSGHQFPNYSSELNVNALLLGDSALYLCASSYGQEGYGYTFGSGTRLTVV.

Points on this clonotype: One base away lies a much larger clone, so this may be a sequencing read error. The V and J genes are TRBV12-5 and TRBJ2-7; D is tentatively TRBD1 or TRBD2 (5 bases each). The CDR3 is made up of 14 amino acids. V was pared by 6 bases and J by 3 bases, with 15 bases between. The germline CDR1 and CDR2 sequences are LGHNT and FRNRAP. CDR3 DNA: TGTGCTAGTGGAACTATCGGGGCAGTCTACGAGCAGTACTTC. Its translation: CASGTIGAVYEQYF.

With regard to this clonotype: At one boundary the junction diverges from the germline segment, which might be a read error. This sequence joins TRBV4-1 and TRBJ1-3, with D uncertain. From germline, CDR1 is MGHRA and CDR2 YSYEKL. This CDR3 region has 17 residues. The CDR3 DNA reads as TGCGCCAGGAGCCAAGTGCGATGGGGAGACTCTGGAATCACCATATATTTT. This gives the protein CARSQVRWGDSGITIYF.

The chain combines TRBV6-5 with TRBJ2-7; the match to TRBD1 covers 8 bases. The CDR3 covers 13 residues. V lost 10 bases and J lost 4; bases outside the gene matches: 9. Germline CDR1 is MNHEY and CDR2 is SVGAGI. As DNA, the CDR3 is TGTGCCAATAGTCCGGACAGGGCTTACGAGCAGTACTTC. Its protein product is CANSPDRAYEQYF.

This clonotype was counted a single time. The junction does not match germline at one end; this may be a read error. This chain joins TRBV11-2 and TRBJ1-6; D not resolved. Germline values: CDR1 SGHAT, CDR2 FQNNGV. This CDR3 region has 14 residues. The DNA for the CDR3 is TGTGCCAGCAGCTTGGGCAGTCTTAATCCACCCCTCCACTTT. It is translated as CASSLGSLNPPLHF. Combining the CDR3 with reference TRBV11-2 and TRBJ1-6 gives the whole variable domain EAGVAQSPRYKIIEKRQSVAFWCNPISGHATLYWYQQILGQGPKLLIQFQNNGVVDDSQLPKDRFSAERLKGVDSTLKIQPAKLEDSAVYLCASSLGSLNPPLHFGNGTRLTVT.

This clonotype showed up many times. The rearrangement links TRBV4-1 to TRBJ2-1; the D is unclear. Germline assignment: CDR1 MGHRA and CDR2 YSYEKL. The CDR3 spans 14 residues. Trimming took 7 bases from V and 6 from J, leaving 16 bases between them. CDR3 nucleotide sequence: TGCGCCAGCACCCTAGTGCCAGAGCTCAATGAGCAGTTCTTC. This codes for CASTLVPELNEQFF.

The chain employs TRBV29-1 and TRBJ2-2; no definite D call. The germline gives CDR1 SQVTM, CDR2 ANQGSEA. V was clipped by 2 bases and J by 5 bases, with 18 bases between them. This CDR3 comprises 16 residues. CDR3 sequence reads: CSVETLWTSETGELFF. DNA of the CDR3: TGCAGCGTTGAAACCCTCTGGACCAGCGAAACCGGGGAGCTGTTTTTT.

About this clonotype: Germline and junction disagree at one end, which may indicate a read error. The chain carries TRBV24-1 and TRBJ1-5; 8 nucleotides agree with TRBD1. The CDR3 contains 18 residues. Germline CDR1 and CDR2: KGHDR and SFDVKD. The CDR3 coding sequence is TGTGTCACCAATGATCGTCCCAGGACAGGGAAGTGGAATCAGCCCCAGCATTTT. This sequence encodes CVTNDRPRTGKWNQPQHF.

This clonotype was detected only a few times. It may be a read error: a sequence one base away is much more abundant. The chain couples TRBV20-1 to TRBJ1-3; D gene uncertain. CDR1 DFQATT and CDR2 SNEGSKA come from the germline V gene (reference sequence). V lost 0 bases, J lost 7 bases, and 13 bases lay in between. The CDR3 length is 14 residues. CDR3 protein: CSAREWTVPNTIYF. Here the CDR3 DNA reads TGCAGTGCTAGAGAGTGGACCGTGCCGAACACCATATATTTT.